The clone carrying this TCR beta chain was observed many times. Its matching antigen is unknown. Read sequence stops 3 residues before the CDR3 end, and the germline J gene provides the missing end. Control and CVID samples contributed equal amounts of genomic DNA. This table comes from immunoSEQ multiplex PCR, and its TCRdb copy is limited to in-frame clones, with some not included. Observed in the sample are 30,000 to 40,000 clones, none of them singletons. The data are from a study of T cell clonality in common variable immunodeficiency. Study-wide points: Reportedly, TCR beta sequences from common variable immunodeficiency showed fewer deletions and N-nucleotide insertions. Shared TCRbeta clones were fewer between CVID subjects than controls.

The germline gives CDR1 KGHSH, CDR2 LQKENI. CDR3 length: 15 residues. Germline trimming cut 3 bases from V and 4 bases from J; bases unmatched to any gene: 6. Sequences were obtained from peripheral blood mononuclear cells. This sequence originates from a person aged 18-69 years in good health. The chain has TRBV18 and TRBJ1-2; 9 positions match TRBD1. The CDR3 spells CASSPGQGPLYGYTF. The sequenced part of the CDR3 DNA is TGTGCCAGCTCACCCGGACAGGGGCCCCTCTATGGC.